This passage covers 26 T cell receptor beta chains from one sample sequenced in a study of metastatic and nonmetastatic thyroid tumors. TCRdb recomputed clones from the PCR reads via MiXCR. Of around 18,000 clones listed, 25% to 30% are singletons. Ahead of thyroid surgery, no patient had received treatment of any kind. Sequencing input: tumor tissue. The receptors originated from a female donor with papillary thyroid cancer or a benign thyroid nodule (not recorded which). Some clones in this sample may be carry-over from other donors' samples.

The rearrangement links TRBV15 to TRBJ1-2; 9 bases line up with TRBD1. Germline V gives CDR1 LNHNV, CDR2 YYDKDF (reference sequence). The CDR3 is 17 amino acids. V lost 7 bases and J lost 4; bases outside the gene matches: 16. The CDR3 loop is CATTKSRDGTGFYGYTF. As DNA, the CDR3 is TGTGCCACCACCAAGTCTCGGGACGGGACAGGGTTCTATGGCTACACCTTC.

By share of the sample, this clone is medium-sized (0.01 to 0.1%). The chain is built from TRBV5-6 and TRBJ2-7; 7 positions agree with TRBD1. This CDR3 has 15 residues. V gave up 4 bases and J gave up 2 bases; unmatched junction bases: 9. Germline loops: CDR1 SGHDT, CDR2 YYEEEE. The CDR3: CASSKGTVGAYEQYF. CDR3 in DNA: TGTGCCAGCAGCAAAGGGACAGTAGGAGCCTACGAGCAGTACTTC.

Here the CDR3 reads CSALYPGPQGKQFF. The DNA of the CDR3 is TGCAGTGCTTTATACCCGGGACCCCAAGGGAAGCAGTTCTTC. The chain carries TRBV20-1 and TRBJ2-1, with D perhaps being TRBD1 or TRBD2 (5 bases each). The CDR3 spans 14 residues. Trimming took off 5 bases at V and 11 bases at J, with 22 bases between the two ends. Germline-derived CDR1 and CDR2 are DFQATT and SNEGSKA (reference sequence).

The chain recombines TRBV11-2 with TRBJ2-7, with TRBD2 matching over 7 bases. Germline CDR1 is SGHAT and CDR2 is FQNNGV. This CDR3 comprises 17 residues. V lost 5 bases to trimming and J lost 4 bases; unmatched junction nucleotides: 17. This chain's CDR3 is CASSRSSSGGTRYEQYF. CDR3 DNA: TGTGCCAGCAGCCGAAGCAGCTCGGGAGGCACCCGTTACGAGCAGTACTTC.

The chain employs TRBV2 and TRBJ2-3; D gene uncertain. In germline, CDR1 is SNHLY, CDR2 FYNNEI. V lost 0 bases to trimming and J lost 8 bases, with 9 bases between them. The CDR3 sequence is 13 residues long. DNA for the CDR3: TGTGCCAGCAGTGAAGCGCAAGAAGGTACGCAGTATTTT. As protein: CASSEAQEGTQYF.

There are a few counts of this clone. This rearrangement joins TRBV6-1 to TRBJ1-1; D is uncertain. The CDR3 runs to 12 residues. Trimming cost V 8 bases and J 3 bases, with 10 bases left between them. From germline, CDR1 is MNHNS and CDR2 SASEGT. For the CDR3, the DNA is TGTGCCAGCTCGCGGAGGGACACTGAAGCTTTCTTT. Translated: CASSRRDTEAFF.

This CDR3 is CASSSGASGEKLFF. DNA of the CDR3: TGTGCCAGCAGCTCGGGGGCCTCGGGGGAAAAACTGTTTTTT. This chain uses TRBV9 with TRBJ1-4, with D possibly matching TRBD1 (6 bases). Germline CDR1 SGDLS, CDR2 YYNGEE. The CDR3 runs 14 residues. Trimming shortened V by 4 bases and J by 8 bases, and 15 bases separated the two germline ends.

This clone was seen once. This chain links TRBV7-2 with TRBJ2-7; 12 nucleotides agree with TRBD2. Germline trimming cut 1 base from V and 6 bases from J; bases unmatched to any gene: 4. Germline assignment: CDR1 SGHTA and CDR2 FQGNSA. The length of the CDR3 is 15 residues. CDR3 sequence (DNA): TGTGCCAGCAGCTTAGGGCTAGCGGGAGGGTCCGAGCAGTACTTC. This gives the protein CASSLGLAGGSEQYF.

The CDR3 region has the DNA TGTGCCAGCAGTTCCCTCGCCGCGACAGAGACCTACGAGCAGTACTTC. Encoded protein: CASSSLAATETYEQYF. J is TRBJ2-7 and V is TRBV28; D is perhaps TRBD1 (5 bases). This CDR3 region has 16 residues. Trimming took 4 bases from V and 2 from J, leaving 18 bases between them. Germline V gene data show CDR1 as MDHEN and CDR2 as SYDVKM. Full variable domain (remainder filled in from reference TRBV28 and TRBJ2-7): DVKVTQSSRYLVKRTGEKVFLECVQDMDHENMFWYRQDPGLGLRLIYFSYDVKMKEKGDIPEGYSVSREKKERFSLILESASTNQTSMYLCASSSLAATETYEQYFGPGTRLTVT.

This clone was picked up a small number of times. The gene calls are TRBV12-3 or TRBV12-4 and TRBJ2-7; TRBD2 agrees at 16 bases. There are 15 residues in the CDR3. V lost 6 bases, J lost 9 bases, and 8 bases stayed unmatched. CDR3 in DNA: TGTGCCAGCAGCCTCGGGACTAGCGGGAGGGGTGGGCAGTACTTC. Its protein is CASSLGTSGRGGQYF.

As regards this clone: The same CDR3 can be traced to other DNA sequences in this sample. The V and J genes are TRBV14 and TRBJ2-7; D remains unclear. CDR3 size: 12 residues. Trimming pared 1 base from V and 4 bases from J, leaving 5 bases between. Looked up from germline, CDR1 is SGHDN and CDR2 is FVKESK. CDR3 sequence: CASSQGGYEQYF. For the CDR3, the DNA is TGTGCCAGCAGCCAAGGAGGTTACGAGCAGTACTTC.

The CDR3 DNA follows: TGTGCCAGCAGTAGACAGGGGCCAGATACGCAGTATTTT. It yields the protein CASSRQGPDTQYF. The chain joins TRBV27 to TRBJ2-3; 8 nucleotides agree with TRBD1. This CDR3 comprises 13 residues. V lost 5 bases to trimming and J lost 4 bases; unmatched junction nucleotides: 2. Per the germline V gene, CDR1 is MNHEY and CDR2 is SMNVEV (reference sequence).

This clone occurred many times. This chain's CDR3 is CASSQESESYGYTF. The CDR3 coding sequence is TGTGCCAGCAGCCAAGAAAGTGAGAGCTATGGCTACACCTTC. The V and J genes are TRBV4-2 and TRBJ1-2; D remains ambiguous. The CDR3 totals 14 residues. Trimming shortened V by 0 bases and J by 4 bases, and 9 bases separated the two germline ends. Looked up from germline, CDR1 is LGHNA and CDR2 is YNFKEQ.

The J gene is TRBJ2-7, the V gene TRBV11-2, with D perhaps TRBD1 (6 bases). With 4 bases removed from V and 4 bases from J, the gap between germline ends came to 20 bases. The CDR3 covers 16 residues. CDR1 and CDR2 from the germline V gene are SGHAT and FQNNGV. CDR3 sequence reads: CASSSPRGQLSYEQYF. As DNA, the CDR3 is TGTGCCAGCAGCTCCCCCCGTGGACAGCTTAGTTACGAGCAGTACTTC.

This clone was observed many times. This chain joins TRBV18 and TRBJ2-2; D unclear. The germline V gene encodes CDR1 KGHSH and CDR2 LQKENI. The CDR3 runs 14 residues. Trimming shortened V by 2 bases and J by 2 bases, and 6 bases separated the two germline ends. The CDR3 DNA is TGTGCCAGCTCACCAAGCGCCAACACCGGGGAGCTGTTTTTT. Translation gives CASSPSANTGELFF.

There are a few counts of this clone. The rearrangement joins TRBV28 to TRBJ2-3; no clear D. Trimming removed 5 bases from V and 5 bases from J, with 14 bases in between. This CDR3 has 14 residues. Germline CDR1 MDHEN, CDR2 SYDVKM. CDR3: CASSPVDREDTQYF. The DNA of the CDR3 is TGTGCCAGCAGTCCCGTCGATCGTGAAGATACGCAGTATTTT.

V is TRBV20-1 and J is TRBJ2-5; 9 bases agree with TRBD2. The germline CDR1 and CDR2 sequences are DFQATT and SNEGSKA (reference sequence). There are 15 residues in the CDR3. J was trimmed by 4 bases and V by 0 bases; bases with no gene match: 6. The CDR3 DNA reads TGCAGTGCTAGAGACATCAAGACTAGCGGAGAGACCCAGTACTTC. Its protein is CSARDIKTSGETQYF.

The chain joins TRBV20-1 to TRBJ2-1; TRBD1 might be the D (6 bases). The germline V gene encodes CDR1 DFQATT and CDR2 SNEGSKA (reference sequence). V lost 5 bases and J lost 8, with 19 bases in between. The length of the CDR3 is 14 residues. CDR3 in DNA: TGCAGTGCTGGGCCCCGGACAGTATTTTATGAGCAGTTCTTC. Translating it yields CSAGPRTVFYEQFF.

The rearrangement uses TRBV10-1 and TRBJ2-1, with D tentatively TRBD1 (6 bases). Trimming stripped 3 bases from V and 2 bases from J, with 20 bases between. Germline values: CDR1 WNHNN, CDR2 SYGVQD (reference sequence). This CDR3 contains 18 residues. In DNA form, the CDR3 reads TGCGCCAGCAGTGACAATCGGGTAACAGGGTGGGCCTACAATGAGCAGTTCTTC. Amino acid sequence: CASSDNRVTGWAYNEQFF.

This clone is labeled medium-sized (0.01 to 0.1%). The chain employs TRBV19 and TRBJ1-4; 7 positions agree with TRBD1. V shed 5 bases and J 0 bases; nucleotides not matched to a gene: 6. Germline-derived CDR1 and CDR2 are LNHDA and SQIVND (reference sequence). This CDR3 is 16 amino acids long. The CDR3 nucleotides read TGTGCCAGTAGTTCGGACAGGAGACCAACTAATGAAAAACTGTTTTTT. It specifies CASSSDRRPTNEKLFF.

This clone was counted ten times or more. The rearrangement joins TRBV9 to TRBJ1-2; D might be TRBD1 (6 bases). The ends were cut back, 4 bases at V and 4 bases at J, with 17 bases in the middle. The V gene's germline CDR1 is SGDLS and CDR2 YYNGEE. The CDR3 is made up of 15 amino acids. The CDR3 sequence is CASSKGGALIYGYTF. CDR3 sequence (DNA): TGTGCCAGCAGCAAGGGGGGGGCCCTGATCTATGGCTACACCTTC. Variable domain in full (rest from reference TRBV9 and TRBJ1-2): DSGVTQTPKHLITATGQRVTLRCSPRSGDLSVYWYQQSLDQGLQFLIQYYNGEERAKGNILERFSAQQFPDLHSELNLSSLELGDSALYFCASSKGGALIYGYTFGSGTRLTVV.

The CDR3 loop is CASSGGGFGELFF. DNA of the CDR3: TGTGCCAGCAGTGGAGGAGGGTTCGGGGAGCTGTTTTTT. The rearrangement links TRBV28 to TRBJ2-2, with D perhaps TRBD2 (6 bases). The CDR3 totals 13 residues. Per the germline V gene, CDR1 is MDHEN and CDR2 is SYDVKM. Trimming pared 5 bases from V and 7 bases from J, leaving 11 bases between.

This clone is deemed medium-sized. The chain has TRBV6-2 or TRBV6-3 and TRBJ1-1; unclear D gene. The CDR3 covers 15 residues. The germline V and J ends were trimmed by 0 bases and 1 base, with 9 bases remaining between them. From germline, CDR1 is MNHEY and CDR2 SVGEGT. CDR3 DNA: TGTGCCAGCAGTTACTCGGTCGGATCGAACACTGAAGCTTTCTTT. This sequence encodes CASSYSVGSNTEAFF.

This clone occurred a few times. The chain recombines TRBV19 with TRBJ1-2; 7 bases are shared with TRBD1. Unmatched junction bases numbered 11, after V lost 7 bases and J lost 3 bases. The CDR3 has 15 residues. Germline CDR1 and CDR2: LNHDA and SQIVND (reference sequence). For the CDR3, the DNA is TGTGCCAGTAAAAGGATGGGGCAGGGGGACTATGGCTACACCTTC. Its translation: CASKRMGQGDYGYTF.

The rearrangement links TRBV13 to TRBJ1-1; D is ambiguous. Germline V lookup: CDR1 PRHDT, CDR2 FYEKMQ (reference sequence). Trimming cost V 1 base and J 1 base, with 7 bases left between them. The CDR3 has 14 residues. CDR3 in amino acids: CASSLVRQNTEAFF. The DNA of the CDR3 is TGTGCCAGCAGCTTAGTGCGGCAGAACACTGAAGCTTTCTTT.

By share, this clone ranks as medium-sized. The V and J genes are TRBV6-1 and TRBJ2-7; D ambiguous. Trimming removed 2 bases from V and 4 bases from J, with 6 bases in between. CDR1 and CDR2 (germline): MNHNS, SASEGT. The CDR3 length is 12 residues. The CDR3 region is CASSESGYEQYF. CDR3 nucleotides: TGTGCCAGCAGTGAAAGTGGGTACGAGCAGTACTTC.